The entry below gives a single T cell receptor (beta chain) sequence along with its context. Some clones are missing from TCRdb's copy, which holds only in-frame ones; the method was immunoSEQ multiplex PCR. The sample has about a million clones; around 75% are singletons. This record belongs to a study of shared clonotypes between healthy human individuals. The CDR3 is 14 residues long. Trimming took 9 bases from V and 7 from J, leaving 21 bases between them. Germline-derived CDR1 and CDR2 are SGHRS and YFSETQ. The sequencing input was memory CD4+ T cells sorted from blood. As for subset: CD45RA-negative fraction. V gene TRBV5-1 combines with J gene TRBJ2-3; D might be TRBD2 (6 bases). The receptor was isolated from a man aged 18 to 30 in good health. The CDR3 sequence: CAKPGLGPYYTQYF. The CDR3 region has the DNA TGCGCCAAACCGGGACTGGGCCCATACTATACGCAGTATTTT.